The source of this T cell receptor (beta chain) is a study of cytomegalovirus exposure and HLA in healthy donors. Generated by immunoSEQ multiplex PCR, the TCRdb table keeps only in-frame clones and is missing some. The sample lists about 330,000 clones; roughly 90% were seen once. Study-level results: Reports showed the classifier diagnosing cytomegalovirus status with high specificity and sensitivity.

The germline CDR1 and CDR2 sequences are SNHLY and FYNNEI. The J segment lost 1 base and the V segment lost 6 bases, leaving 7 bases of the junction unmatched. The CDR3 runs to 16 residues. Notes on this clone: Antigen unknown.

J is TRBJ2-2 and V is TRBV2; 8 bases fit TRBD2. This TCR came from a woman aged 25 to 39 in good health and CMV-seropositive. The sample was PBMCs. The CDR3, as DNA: TGTGCCAGCAGGGGGACTAGGGGAGAGAACACCGGGGAGCTGTTTTTT. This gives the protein CASRGTRGENTGELFF.